The next 24 T cell receptor beta chains were all read from a single sample in a study of T cells after yellow fever vaccination. TCRdb recomputed calls from the 5' RACE reads with MiXCR, one row per CDR3 protein. The table has a few hundred thousand distinct CDR3 sequences, 5.2% seen once. The starting material was CD4+ T cells sorted from PBMCs, obtained on the day of the yellow fever booster vaccination. The receptors stem from a man aged 18 to 30 who received the YFV17D yellow fever vaccine.

This clonotype occurred a few times. The rearrangement joins TRBV12-3 or TRBV12-4 to TRBJ2-7; D may be TRBD1 or TRBD2 (5 bases each). Between the trimmed V and J ends, which lost 6 bases and 3 bases, there was a span of 12 bases. This CDR3 is 13 amino acids long. The CDR3 coding sequence is TGTGCCAGCAGAAGGGACGGATACTACGAGCAGTACTTC. It specifies CASRRDGYYEQYF.

This clonotype was detected only a few times. This chain joins TRBV6-2 or TRBV6-3 and TRBJ2-7; D is possibly TRBD2 (5 bases). The CDR3 is 14 amino acids. The V end lost 2 bases, the J end lost 3 bases, and 11 bases lay between the germline ends. Germline V lookup: CDR1 MNHEY, CDR2 SVGEGT. This CDR3 is CASSYLLVIYEQYF. CDR3 DNA: TGTGCCAGCAGTTACCTACTAGTTATCTACGAGCAGTACTTC.

The sample holds many counts of this clonotype. The genes are TRBV4-1 and TRBJ2-2; TRBD2 aligns across 7 bases. In germline, CDR1 is MGHRA, CDR2 YSYEKL. The V and J ends lost 4 bases and 6 bases, in that order; junction bases with no gene match: 5. The CDR3 extends over 14 amino acids. CDR3 coding DNA: TGCGCCAGCAGCCTCTTGCGGGGGTCCGGGGAGCTGTTTTTT. Translating it yields CASSLLRGSGELFF.

This rearrangement joins TRBV6-5 to TRBJ1-5; D may be TRBD1 (6 bases). The germline V gene has CDR1 MNHEY and CDR2 SVGAGI. The CDR3 totals 17 residues. The V end was cut by 5 bases, the J end by 0 bases, with 17 bases between. CDR3 region: CASSRTAAFYSNQPQHF. The CDR3 DNA sequence: TGTGCCAGCAGTCGGACAGCGGCGTTTTATAGCAATCAGCCCCAGCATTTT.

This clonotype was detected many times. V usage is TRBV12-3 or TRBV12-4 and J usage is TRBJ2-4; TRBD2 matches 10 bases. This CDR3 contains 17 residues. The trim removed 6 bases at V and 1 base at J, leaving 9 bases unmatched. The CDR3 loop is CASSFWRGLAAKNIQYF. In DNA, the CDR3 is TGTGCCAGCAGCTTCTGGAGGGGACTAGCGGCCAAAAACATTCAGTACTTC.

A few counts support this clonotype. The chain uses TRBV4-3 and TRBJ2-3, with TRBD2 as a possible D gene (7 bases). Trimming pared 8 bases from V and 6 bases from J, leaving 15 bases between. This CDR3 is built from 13 residues. Germline CDR1 reads LGHNA; CDR2 reads YSLEER. CDR3 in amino acids: CASGAGAFDTQYF. In DNA form, the CDR3 reads TGCGCCAGCGGGGCGGGGGCTTTTGATACGCAGTATTTT.

This clonotype occurred a few times. This sequence joins TRBV7-2 and TRBJ2-7; maybe TRBD1 (6 bases). Germline CDR1 and CDR2: SGHTA and FQGNSA. The V end lost 2 bases, the J end lost 5 bases, and 13 bases lay between the germline ends. The CDR3 loop spans 14 amino acids. The CDR3 is CASSLNTGYHEQYF. The CDR3 DNA reads as TGTGCCAGCAGCTTAAACACAGGGTACCACGAGCAGTACTTC.

The chain uses TRBV20-1 and TRBJ2-2; D is unresolved. The V gene's germline CDR1 is DFQATT and CDR2 SNEGSKA (reference sequence). This CDR3 region has 13 residues. Trimming stripped 0 bases from V and 5 bases from J, with 7 bases between. CDR3 sequence (DNA): TGCAGTGCTAGAGAAGTGGGGACCGGGGAGCTGTTTTTT. This translates into CSAREVGTGELFF.

This clonotype was detected many times. The chain joins TRBV7-2 to TRBJ2-7; 9 bases are shared with TRBD2. From germline, CDR1 is SGHTA and CDR2 FQGNSA. The CDR3 sequence is 17 residues long. Unmatched junction bases numbered 11, after V lost 1 base and J lost 4 bases. The CDR3 here is CASSLVVAGAFSYEQYF. Here the CDR3 DNA reads TGTGCCAGCAGCTTAGTAGTAGCGGGGGCCTTTTCGTACGAGCAGTACTTC. Complete variable domain (other parts from reference TRBV7-2 and TRBJ2-7): GAGVSQSPSNKVTEKGKDVELRCDPISGHTALYWYRQSLGQGLEFLIYFQGNSAPDKSGLPSDRFSAERTGGSVSTLTIQRTQQEDSAVYLCASSLVVAGAFSYEQYFGPGTRLTVT.

The rearrangement joins TRBV6-2 or TRBV6-3 to TRBJ2-3; possibly TRBD1 for D (5 bases). The CDR3 extends over 14 amino acids. Trimming shortened V by 1 base and J by 5 bases, and 10 bases separated the two germline ends. CDR1 is MNHEY, CDR2 SVGEGT, per germline. CDR3 bases: TGTGCCAGCAGTTACTGGGGCGGCAGAGATACGCAGTATTTT. Amino acid sequence: CASSYWGGRDTQYF.

This clonotype was found a few times. V gene TRBV2 combines with J gene TRBJ2-6, with D perhaps TRBD1 (5 bases). The length of the CDR3 is 15 residues. Trimming took off 7 bases at V and 0 bases at J, with 10 bases between the two ends. The germline gives CDR1 SNHLY, CDR2 FYNNEI. DNA of the CDR3: TGTGCCAGCAAGGGGTCGACCTCTGGGGCCAACGTCCTGACTTTC. This translates into CASKGSTSGANVLTF.

This clonotype was observed a few times. This chain uses TRBV6-1 with TRBJ2-5, with 7 bases identical to TRBD2. CDR3 length: 14 residues. Looked up from germline, CDR1 is MNHNS and CDR2 is SASEGT. Losses at the gene ends were 0 bases for V and 6 bases for J; bases not matched to a gene: 4. CDR3 protein: CASSEAVGGKTQYF. The DNA of the CDR3 is TGTGCCAGCAGTGAAGCGGTCGGGGGGAAGACCCAGTACTTC.

In its sample, this clonotype was seen a few times. This sequence joins TRBV7-9 and TRBJ2-6; 11 bases are shared with TRBD1. Trimming at V came to 5 bases and at J to 5 bases, leaving 11 bases not matched to a gene. Germline CDR1 SEHNR, CDR2 FQNEAQ (reference sequence). The CDR3 is 18 amino acids. In nucleotides, the CDR3 is TGTGCCAGCAGCCCAGGACAGGGGGCCGGGGACTGGGCCAACGTCCTGACTTTC. It encodes CASSPGQGAGDWANVLTF.

In its sample, this clonotype was seen a few times. This chain links TRBV6-2 or TRBV6-3 with TRBJ1-5; 7 bases match TRBD1. This CDR3 is 14 amino acids long. Germline values: CDR1 MNHEY, CDR2 SVGEGT. The V segment lost 2 bases and the J segment 2 bases; nucleotides outside the gene matches: 0. CDR3 DNA: TGTGCCAGCAGTTACACAGGGGGCAATCAGCCCCAGCATTTT. It encodes CASSYTGGNQPQHF.

This clonotype was recorded a few times. The J gene is TRBJ1-3, the V gene TRBV29-1, with unresolved D. This CDR3 is built from 12 residues. V gave up 6 bases and J gave up 7 bases, with 13 bases separating them. The germline V gene has CDR1 SQVTM and CDR2 ANQGSEA. The CDR3, as DNA: TGCAGCGTACTACTGACGAGGAACACCATATATTTT. Protein sequence: CSVLLTRNTIYF.

The sample holds a few counts of this clonotype. V usage is TRBV5-4 and J usage is TRBJ2-5, with 9 positions matching TRBD1. Germline lookup yields CDR1 SGHNT and CDR2 YYREEE (reference sequence). This CDR3 has 13 amino acids. With V trimmed by 4 bases and J by 5 bases, 3 bases remained unmatched. The CDR3 coding sequence is TGTGCCAGCAGCAGGGACAGGGATGAGACCCAGTACTTC. This codes for CASSRDRDETQYF.

This clonotype was picked up many times. This chain links TRBV5-5 with TRBJ1-1; TRBD1 might be the D (6 bases). CDR3 size: 15 residues. CDR1 and CDR2 from the germline V gene are SGHKS and YYEKEE (reference sequence). V dropped 4 bases and J dropped 2 bases, with 15 bases sitting between them. For the CDR3, the DNA is TGTGCCAGCAGCACGCGGGCGGGGGGCAACACTGAAGCTTTCTTT. Its translation: CASSTRAGGNTEAFF. Together with reference TRBV5-5 and TRBJ1-1, the CDR3 gives the full variable domain: DAGVTQSPTHLIKTRGQQVTLRCSPISGHKSVSWYQQVLGQGPQFIFQYYEKEERGRGNFPDRFSARQFPNYSSELNVNALLLGDSALYLCASSTRAGGNTEAFFGQGTRLTVV.

With respect to this clonotype: One end of the junction fails to match germline, which may point to a read error. V and J are TRBV20-1 and TRBJ2-3; TRBD2 matches 10 bases. CDR3 size: 12 residues. Per germline, CDR1 DFQATT and CDR2 SNEGSKA (reference sequence). CDR3 sequence: CSTSGGTDTQYF. The CDR3 DNA sequence: TGCAGTACTAGCGGGGGCACAGATACGCAGTATTTT.

This clonotype was seen at least ten times. The CDR3 protein is CASSLNADQPQHF. In nucleotides, the CDR3 is TGCGCCAGCAGCTTGAACGCGGATCAGCCCCAGCATTTT. This rearrangement joins TRBV5-1 to TRBJ1-5; D remains unclear. V was trimmed by 1 base and J by 5 bases, leaving 7 bases between them. This CDR3 is built from 13 residues. CDR1 SGHRS and CDR2 YFSETQ come from the germline V gene.

The V call is TRBV4-2, the J call TRBJ2-7; 7 bases agree with TRBD2. This CDR3 region has 17 residues. Trimming at V came to 0 bases and at J to 0 bases, leaving 8 bases not matched to a gene. Per germline, CDR1 LGHNA and CDR2 YNFKEQ. This CDR3 reads CASSQDHGGGSSYEQYV. CDR3 coding DNA: TGTGCCAGCAGCCAAGATCATGGCGGGGGTAGCTCCTACGAGCAGTACGTC.

This clonotype came up many times. The chain combines TRBV29-1 with TRBJ2-5; D may match TRBD1 or TRBD2 (5 bases each). In germline, CDR1 is SQVTM, CDR2 ANQGSEA. The ends were cut back, 5 bases at V and 4 bases at J, with 8 bases in the middle. The CDR3 sequence is 11 residues long. This chain's CDR3 is CSVHGGETQYF. The CDR3 DNA follows: TGCAGCGTTCATGGGGGAGAGACCCAGTACTTC.

J is TRBJ2-5 and V is TRBV5-1; 9 nucleotides match TRBD2. V trimming: 2 bases; J trimming: 2 bases; junction bases outside the gene matches: 7. The germline CDR1 and CDR2 sequences are SGHRS and YFSETQ. This CDR3 comprises 16 residues. The CDR3 region is CASSLSGGTSQETQYF. The CDR3 DNA reads as TGCGCCAGCAGCTTAAGCGGGGGGACTTCTCAAGAGACCCAGTACTTC.

This clonotype has just a few counts. The rearrangement joins TRBV7-9 to TRBJ2-3; TRBD2 is a possible D gene (6 bases). This CDR3 comprises 15 residues. In germline, CDR1 is SEHNR, CDR2 FQNEAQ (reference sequence). Trimming cost V 5 bases and J 1 base, with 13 bases left between them. In DNA, the CDR3 is TGTGCCAGCAGCCGCCTCCCGGGGGGCACAGATACGCAGTATTTT. Its translation: CASSRLPGGTDTQYF.

In its sample, this clonotype was seen many times. V gene TRBV4-3 combines with J gene TRBJ2-3, with D unclear. The V gene's germline CDR1 is LGHNA and CDR2 YSLEER. The CDR3 is 14 residues long. V lost 0 bases and J lost 4, with 8 bases in between. CDR3 sequence reads: CASSQDSSSDTQYF. For the CDR3, the DNA is TGCGCCAGCAGCCAAGATTCGTCATCAGATACGCAGTATTTT.